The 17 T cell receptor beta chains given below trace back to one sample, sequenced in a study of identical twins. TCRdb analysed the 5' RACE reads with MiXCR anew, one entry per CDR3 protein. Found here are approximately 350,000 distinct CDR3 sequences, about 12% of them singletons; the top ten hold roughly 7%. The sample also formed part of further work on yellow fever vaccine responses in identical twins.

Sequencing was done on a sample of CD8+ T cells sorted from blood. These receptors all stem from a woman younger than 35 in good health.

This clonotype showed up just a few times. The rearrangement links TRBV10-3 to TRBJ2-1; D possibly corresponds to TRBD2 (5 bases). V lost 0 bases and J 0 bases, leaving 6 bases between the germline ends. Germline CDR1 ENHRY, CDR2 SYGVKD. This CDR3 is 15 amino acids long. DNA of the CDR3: TGTGCCATCAGTGAGTCGGCGGGCTCCTACAATGAGCAGTTCTTC. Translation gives CAISESAGSYNEQFF.

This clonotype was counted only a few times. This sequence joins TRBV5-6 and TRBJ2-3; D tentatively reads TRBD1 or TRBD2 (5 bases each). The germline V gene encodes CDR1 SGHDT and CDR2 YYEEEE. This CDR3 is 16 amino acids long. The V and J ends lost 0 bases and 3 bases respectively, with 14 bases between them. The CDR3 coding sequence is TGTGCCAGCAGCTTGGGAGGGGAACTCCTTACAGATACGCAGTATTTT. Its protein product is CASSLGGELLTDTQYF.

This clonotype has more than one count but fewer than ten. The CDR3 DNA follows: TGCAGTGCTCCTCTAGCGGGAGATGTGAATGAGCAGTTCTTC. Translation: CSAPLAGDVNEQFF. This chain joins TRBV20-1 and TRBJ2-1; 10 bases match TRBD2. The V gene's germline CDR1 is DFQATT and CDR2 SNEGSKA (reference sequence). The CDR3 sequence is 14 residues long. V was pared by 5 bases and J by 7 bases, with 8 bases of the junction left unmatched.

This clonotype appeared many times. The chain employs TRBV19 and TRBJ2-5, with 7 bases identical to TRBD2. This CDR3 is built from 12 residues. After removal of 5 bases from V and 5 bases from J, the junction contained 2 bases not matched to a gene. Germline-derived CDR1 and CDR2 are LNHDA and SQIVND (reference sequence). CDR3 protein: CASSGEGETQYF. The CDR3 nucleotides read TGTGCCAGTAGTGGGGAGGGGGAGACCCAGTACTTC.

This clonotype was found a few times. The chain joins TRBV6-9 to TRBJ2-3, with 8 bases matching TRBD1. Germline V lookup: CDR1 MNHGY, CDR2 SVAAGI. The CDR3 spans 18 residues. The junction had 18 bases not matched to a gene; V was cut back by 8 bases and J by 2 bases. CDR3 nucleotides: TGTGCCAGCCGGCAGGACAGGGCAATCTCCCCATACACAGATACGCAGTATTTT. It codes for CASRQDRAISPYTDTQYF.

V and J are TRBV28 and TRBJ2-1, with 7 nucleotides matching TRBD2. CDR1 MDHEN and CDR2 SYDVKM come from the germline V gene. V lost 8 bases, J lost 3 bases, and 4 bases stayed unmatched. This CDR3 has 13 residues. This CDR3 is CASQPGGYNEQFF. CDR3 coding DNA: TGTGCCAGCCAGCCGGGGGGCTACAATGAGCAGTTCTTC.

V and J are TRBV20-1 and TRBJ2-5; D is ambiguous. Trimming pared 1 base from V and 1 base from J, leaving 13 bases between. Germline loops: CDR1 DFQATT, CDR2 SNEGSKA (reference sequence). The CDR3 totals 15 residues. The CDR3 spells CSARVGFTSQETQYF. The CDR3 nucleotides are TGCAGTGCTAGAGTTGGGTTTACATCCCAAGAGACCCAGTACTTC.

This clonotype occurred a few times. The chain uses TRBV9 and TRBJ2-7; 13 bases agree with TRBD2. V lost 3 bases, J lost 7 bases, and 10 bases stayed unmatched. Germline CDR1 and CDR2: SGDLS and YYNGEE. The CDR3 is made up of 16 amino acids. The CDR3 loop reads CASSGLGTSGIGEQYF. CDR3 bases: TGTGCCAGCAGCGGCCTGGGGACTAGCGGGATAGGTGAGCAGTACTTC.

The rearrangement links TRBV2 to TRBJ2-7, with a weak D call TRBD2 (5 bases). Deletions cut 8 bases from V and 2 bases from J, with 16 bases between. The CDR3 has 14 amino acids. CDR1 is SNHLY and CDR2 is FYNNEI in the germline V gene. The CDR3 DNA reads TGTGCCAGCTCACCAGGAGGTTCACCCTACGAGCAGTACTTC. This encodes CASSPGGSPYEQYF.

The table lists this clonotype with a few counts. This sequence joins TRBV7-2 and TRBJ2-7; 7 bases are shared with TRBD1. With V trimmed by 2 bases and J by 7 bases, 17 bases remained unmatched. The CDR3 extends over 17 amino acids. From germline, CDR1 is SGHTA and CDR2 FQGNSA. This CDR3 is CASSLRGTPRGSGEQYF. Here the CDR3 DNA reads TGTGCCAGCAGCTTAAGGGGGACCCCCAGGGGGTCGGGGGAGCAGTACTTC.

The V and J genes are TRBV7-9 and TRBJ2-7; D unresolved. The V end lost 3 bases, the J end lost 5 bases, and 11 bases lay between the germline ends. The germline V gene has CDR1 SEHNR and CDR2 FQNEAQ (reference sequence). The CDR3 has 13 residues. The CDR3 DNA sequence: TGTGCCAGCAGCTTCCCAGGAAGGAACGAGCAGTACTTC. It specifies CASSFPGRNEQYF.

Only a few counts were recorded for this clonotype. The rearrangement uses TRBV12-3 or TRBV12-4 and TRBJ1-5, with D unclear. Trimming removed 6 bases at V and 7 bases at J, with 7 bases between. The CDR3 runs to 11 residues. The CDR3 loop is CASRPRQPQHF. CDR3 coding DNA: TGTGCCAGCAGGCCCAGGCAGCCCCAGCATTTT.

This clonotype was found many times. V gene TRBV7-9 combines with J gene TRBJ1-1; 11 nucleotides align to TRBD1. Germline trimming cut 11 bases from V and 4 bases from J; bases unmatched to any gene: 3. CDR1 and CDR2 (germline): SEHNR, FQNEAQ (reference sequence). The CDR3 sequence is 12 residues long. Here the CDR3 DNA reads TGTGCCGTCGGGACAGGGGGCACTGAAGCTTTCTTT. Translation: CAVGTGGTEAFF.

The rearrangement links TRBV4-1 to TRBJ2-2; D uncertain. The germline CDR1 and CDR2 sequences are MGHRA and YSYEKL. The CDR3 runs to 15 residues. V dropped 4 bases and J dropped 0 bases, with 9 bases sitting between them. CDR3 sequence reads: CASSPTPANTGELFF. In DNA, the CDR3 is TGCGCCAGCAGCCCCACCCCCGCGAACACCGGGGAGCTGTTTTTT.

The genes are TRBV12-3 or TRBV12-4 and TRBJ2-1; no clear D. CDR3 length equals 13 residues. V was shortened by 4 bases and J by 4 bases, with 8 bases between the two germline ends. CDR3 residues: CASSSLDYNEQFF. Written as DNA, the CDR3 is TGTGCCAGCAGTTCCCTAGATTACAATGAGCAGTTCTTC.

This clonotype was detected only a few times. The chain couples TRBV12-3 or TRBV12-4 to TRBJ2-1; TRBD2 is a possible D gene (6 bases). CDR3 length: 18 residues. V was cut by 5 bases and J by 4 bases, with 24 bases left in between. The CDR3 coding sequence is TGTGCCAGCAGTAGTCCCGGGGAGGCGGGTCTAACTTACAATGAGCAGTTCTTC. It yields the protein CASSSPGEAGLTYNEQFF.

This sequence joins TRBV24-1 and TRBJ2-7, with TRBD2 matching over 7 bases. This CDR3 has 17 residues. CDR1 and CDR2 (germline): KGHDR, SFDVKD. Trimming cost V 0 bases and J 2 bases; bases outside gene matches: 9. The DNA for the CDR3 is TGTGCCACCAGTGATTTGCTCGAGCGGGGACCTCCCTACGAGCAGTACGTC. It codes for CATSDLLERGPPYEQYV.